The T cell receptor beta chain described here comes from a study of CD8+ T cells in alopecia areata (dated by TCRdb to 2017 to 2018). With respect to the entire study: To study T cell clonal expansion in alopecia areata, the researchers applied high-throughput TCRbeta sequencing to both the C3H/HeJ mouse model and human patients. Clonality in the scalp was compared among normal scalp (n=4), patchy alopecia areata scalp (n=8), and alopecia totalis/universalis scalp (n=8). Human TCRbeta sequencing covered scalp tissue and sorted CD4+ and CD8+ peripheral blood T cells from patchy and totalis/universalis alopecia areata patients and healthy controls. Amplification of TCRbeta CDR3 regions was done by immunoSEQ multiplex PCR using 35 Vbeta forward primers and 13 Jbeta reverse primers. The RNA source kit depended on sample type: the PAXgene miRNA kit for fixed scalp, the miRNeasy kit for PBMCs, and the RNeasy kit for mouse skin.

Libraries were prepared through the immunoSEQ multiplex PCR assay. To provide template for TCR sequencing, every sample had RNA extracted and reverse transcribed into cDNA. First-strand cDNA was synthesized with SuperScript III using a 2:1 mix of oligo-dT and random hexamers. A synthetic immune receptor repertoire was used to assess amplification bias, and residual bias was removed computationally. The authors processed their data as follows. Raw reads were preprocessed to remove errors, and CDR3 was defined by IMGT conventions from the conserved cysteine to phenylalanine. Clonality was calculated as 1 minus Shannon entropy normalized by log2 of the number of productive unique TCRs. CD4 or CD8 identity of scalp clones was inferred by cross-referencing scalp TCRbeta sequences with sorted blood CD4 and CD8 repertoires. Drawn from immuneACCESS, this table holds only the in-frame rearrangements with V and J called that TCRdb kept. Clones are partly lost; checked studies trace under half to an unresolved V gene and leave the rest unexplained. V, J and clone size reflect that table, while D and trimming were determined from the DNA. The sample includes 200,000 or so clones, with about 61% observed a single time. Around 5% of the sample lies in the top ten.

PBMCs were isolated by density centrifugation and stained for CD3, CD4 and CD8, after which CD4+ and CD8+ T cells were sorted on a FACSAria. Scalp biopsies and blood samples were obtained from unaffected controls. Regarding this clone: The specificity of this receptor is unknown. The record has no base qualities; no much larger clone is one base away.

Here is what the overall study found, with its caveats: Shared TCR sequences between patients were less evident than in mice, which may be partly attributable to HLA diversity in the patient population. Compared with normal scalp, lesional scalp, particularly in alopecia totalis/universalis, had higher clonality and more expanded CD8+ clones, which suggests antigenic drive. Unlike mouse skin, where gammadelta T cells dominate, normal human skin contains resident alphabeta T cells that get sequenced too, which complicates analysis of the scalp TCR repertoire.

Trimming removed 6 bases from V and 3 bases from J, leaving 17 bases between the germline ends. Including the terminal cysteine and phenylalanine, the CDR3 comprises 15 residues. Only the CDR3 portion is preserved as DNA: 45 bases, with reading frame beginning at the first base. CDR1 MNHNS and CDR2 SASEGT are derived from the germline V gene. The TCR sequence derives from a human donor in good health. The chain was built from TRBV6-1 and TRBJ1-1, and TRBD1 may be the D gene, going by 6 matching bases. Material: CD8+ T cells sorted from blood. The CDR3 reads CASRRDNPVDTEAFF. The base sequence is TGTGCCAGCAGGCGGGACAATCCTGTGGACACTGAAGCTTTCTTT.